Sequencing of this T cell receptor (beta chain) was carried out in a study of T cells in Graves' hyperthyroidism and ophthalmopathy (dated by TCRdb to the late 2010s). Study-level background: Peripheral blood samples were taken at initial diagnosis, before any treatment was given. A discovery cohort of about a hundred patients, 43 with Graves' ophthalmopathy and 55 to 60 with stable Graves' hyperthyroidism, was used to find distinguishing TCR V-J signatures. Prospective prediction of ophthalmopathy was tested in an independent validation cohort of 18 to 20 hyperthyroidism patients and some 17 patients who later progressed to ophthalmopathy. The 100 or so discovery patients were randomly divided into training and test sets at a 7:3 ratio. Thyroid tissue and blood T-cell repertoires from six or seven Graves' hyperthyroidism patients were also compared in the study. After sampling, hyperthyroidism patients received methimazole starting at 30 mg daily, and ophthalmopathy patients received high-dose intravenous methylprednisolone. TCR Vbeta CDR3 sequencing of 130 to 150 peripheral blood samples (fewer than 45 ophthalmopathy, 75 hyperthyroidism and roughly 17 progressor patients) is reported in the paper. Here is what the overall study found, with its caveats: A 13 V-J signature model separated ophthalmopathy from stable hyperthyroidism, with 87.88% sensitivity and about 81% specificity in cross-validation and 80%/75% in testing. Most expanded thyroid clonotypes (frequency above 0.001) were also found in blood, which suggests that blood repertoires may mirror thyroid immune responses. In validation, progression to ophthalmopathy was predicted by the model with 70.59% sensitivity and roughly 72% specificity, a median of approximately 6.5 months before onset. No statistical method was used to set the sample size in advance, and investigators knew the group allocation.

Regarding this clonotype: Its recognized antigen is unknown. Qualities for individual bases were not recorded, and no much larger clone is one base off.

TCR beta CDR3 regions were amplified from RNA transcripts. The TCR CDR3 was subjected to a first round of RT-PCR using the HTBI primer set and the Qiagen OneStep RT-PCR kit. Libraries were constructed in a second round of multiplex PCR, after which size selection and purification were performed. Paired-end sequencing of the libraries was performed with 100 bp reads on an Illumina HiSeq2000. On the authors' methods: SOAPnuke was used to process the raw data, removing reads that contained adapters or uncalled bases, had a mean Phred below 15, or lacked an exact match to the constant primer or identifier. COPE v1.2.5 was used to merge high-quality paired reads, and clonotypes were defined as unique nucleotide sequences. Clonotypes were aligned to IMGT TRBV, TRBD and TRBJ reference segments using MiTCR v1.1. Only V-J combinations with frequency above 0.0001, covering approximately 99% of repertoires, were analysed. A TCS score was defined as the ratio between F50 (clonal expansion) and ExV (chaos), using BLOSUM62-based TCRdist between CDR3 peptides within each V-J. Welch's t-statistics and random forest reduced 500 to 650 V-J features to 13, which were used in a naive Bayes classifier (R e1071). TCRdb applied fastp at Q25 and MiXCR to the public reads, then kept only in-frame beta chains. Each record represents a unique CDR3 protein, reported with the most common genes and DNA among its rows. The V and J calls were determined by TCRdb, not by the authors. Across this sample there are 700,000 or so distinct CDR3 sequences, with 15% to 20% seen only once. The top ten constitute approximately 8.4% of the sample.

The germline V gene encodes CDR1 SQVTM and CDR2 ANQGSEA. Unmatched junction bases come to 6, with V trimmed by 5 bases and J by 0 bases. The CDR3 has 16 amino acids, counting the end cysteine and phenylalanine. CDR3 DNA is the only sequence kept; it has 48 bases, read in frame from the first base. Stable Graves' hyperthyroidism was defined as the absence of progression to ophthalmopathy over 18 months of follow-up. The hyperthyroidism patients were between 18 and 65 years old and newly diagnosed, with a disease duration of less than 2 months. Exclusion was applied to patients with uncontrolled infections, other autoimmune diseases, pregnancy or lactation. Diagnoses were established on the basis of clinical symptoms, serum thyroxine and TRAb, thyroid ultrasound, and orbital computed tomography. Ficoll-Paque density gradient centrifugation was used to isolate PBMCs from about 9 ml of fresh peripheral blood. Total RNA was extracted using Trizol reagent, and RNA quality was assessed on an Agilent 2100 Bioanalyzer.

The clonotype comes from a man in his late teens or twenties with Graves' hyperthyroidism. Rearrangement joined TRBV29-1 to TRBJ2-6; the junction holds 8 bases that match TRBD1. The sequenced sample was blood. The bases read TGCAGCGTTACCGGGACAGGCCCCTCTGGGGCCAACGTCCTGACTTTC. Translated, it gives CSVTGTGPSGANVLTF.